This T cell receptor (beta chain) was documented in a study of PD-1 blockade in classical Hodgkin lymphoma. Sample time point: cycle 4 day 1 (C4D1), after less than 7 weeks of nivolumab. All the patients suffered relapse after autologous stem cell transplantation, and brentuximab vedotin exposure differed. TCRdb keeps only in-frame clones here, not all; method: immunoSEQ multiplex PCR. In the table there are roughly 46,000 clones, about three quarters of which are singletons. The CDR3 is 13 residues long. The germline V gene has CDR1 MNHNS and CDR2 SASEGT. V was pared by 4 bases and J by 7 bases, with 10 bases between.

The sample was peripheral blood mononuclear cells (PBMCs), taken before the fourth cycle of nivolumab. The clonotype was recovered from a human donor with classical Hodgkin lymphoma. The J gene is TRBJ2-2, the V gene TRBV6-1, with D unresolved. The CDR3 here is CASSGELGGELFF. DNA of the CDR3: TGTGCCAGCAGTGGAGAGCTAGGCGGGGAGCTGTTTTTT.